Listed below are T cell receptor beta chains from one sample, sequenced in a study of a mutant IDH1 vaccine in newly diagnosed glioma. This table comes from immunoSEQ multiplex PCR, and its TCRdb copy is limited to in-frame clones, with some not included. The repertoire has 45,000 to 60,000 clones, more than 75% of them found once; the top ten carry around 5.7%. These receptors lack a known antigen. The specimen was PBMCs, collected from a glioma patient whose treatment included an IDH1 peptide vaccine. These receptor sequences come from a middle-aged woman with glioma. The CDR3 runs from the conserved cysteine through the conserved F or W. The order of the fields is J gene, clone size, CDR3 length, V gene, D gene, CDR3 protein, CDR3 DNA. A D gene is named only where the DNA matches it firmly. Size is omitted from some rows. Given values are once, few, many or a class for expanded clones.

J: TRBJ2-1
size: .
length: 17
V: TRBV11-3
D: TRBD2
CDR3: CASSSGEREGPRNEQFF
DNA: TGTGCCAGCAGCTCCGGAGAGCGGGAGGGCCCGAGGAATGAGCAGTTCTTC

J: TRBJ2-7
size: .
length: 12
V: TRBV7-2
D: .
CDR3: CASSQAGYEQYF
DNA: TGTGCCAGCAGTCAGGCGGGGTACGAGCAGTACTTC

J: TRBJ1-1
size: .
length: 16
V: TRBV25-1
D: TRBD1
CDR3: CASSEWGQERDSEAFF
DNA: TGTGCCAGCAGTGAATGGGGACAGGAGAGGGATTCTGAAGCTTTCTTT

J: TRBJ2-5
size: .
length: 13
V: TRBV5-4
D: .
CDR3: CASSTDRTETQYF
DNA: TGTGCCAGCAGCACCGACCGAACAGAGACCCAGTACTTC

J: TRBJ2-3
size: .
length: 14
V: TRBV19
D: TRBD1
CDR3: CASSAHQGVDTQYF
DNA: TGTGCCAGTAGTGCCCACCAGGGGGTGGATACGCAGTATTTT

J: TRBJ1-1
size: .
length: 12
V: TRBV7-9
D: .
CDR3: CASSLVNTEAFF
DNA: TGTGCCAGCAGCTTAGTCAACACTGAAGCTTTCTTT

J: TRBJ2-7
size: .
length: 15
V: TRBV7-2
D: TRBD2
CDR3: CASSSSPGLAYEQYF
DNA: TGTGCCAGCAGCTCCTCCCCGGGACTAGCTTACGAGCAGTACTTC

J: TRBJ2-7
size: .
length: 14
V: TRBV5-1
D: .
CDR3: CASSAQGNIYEQYF
DNA: TGCGCCAGCAGCGCACAGGGAAATATCTACGAGCAGTACTTC

J: TRBJ2-7
size: .
length: 14
V: TRBV2
D: TRBD1
CDR3: CASSRDRGWYEQYF
DNA: TGTGCCAGCAGTCGGGACAGGGGATGGTACGAGCAGTACTTC

J: TRBJ2-7
size: .
length: 15
V: TRBV9
D: TRBD2
CDR3: CASSVGEGLTYEQYF
DNA: TGTGCCAGCAGCGTAGGGGAGGGGCTGACCTACGAGCAGTACTTC

J: TRBJ1-2
size: .
length: 15
V: TRBV5-1
D: TRBD1
CDR3: CASSLAQGARGGYTF
DNA: TGCGCCAGCAGCTTGGCCCAGGGGGCCCGGGGTGGCTACACCTTC

J: TRBJ2-2
size: .
length: 14
V: TRBV6-4
D: TRBD1
CDR3: CASSLGTGAGELFF
DNA: TGTGCCAGCAGTCTGGGGACAGGGGCCGGGGAGCTGTTTTTT

J: TRBJ1-5
size: few
length: 16
V: TRBV7-8
D: TRBD1
CDR3: CASSHRGRTSNQPQHF
DNA: TGTGCCAGCAGCCACAGGGGAAGAACTAGCAATCAGCCCCAGCATTTT

J: TRBJ2-1
size: .
length: 17
V: TRBV2
D: TRBD2
CDR3: CASSTRGRGLAGNEQFF
DNA: TGTGCCAGCAGCACCCGGGGGAGGGGACTAGCGGGTAATGAGCAGTTCTTC

J: TRBJ1-2
size: .
length: 15
V: TRBV4-3
D: .
CDR3: CASSPGPLMNYGYTF
DNA: TGCGCCAGCAGCCCCGGGCCATTGATGAACTATGGCTACACCTTC

J: TRBJ2-7
size: .
length: 13
V: TRBV5-1
D: .
CDR3: CASSVAPTYEQYF
DNA: TGCGCCAGCAGCGTGGCCCCAACCTACGAGCAGTACTTC

J: TRBJ1-1
size: once
length: 13
V: TRBV18
D: .
CDR3: CASSPRRNTEAFF
DNA: TGTGCCAGCTCACCTCGGAGGAACACTGAAGCTTTCTTT

J: TRBJ1-1
size: .
length: 13
V: TRBV4-2
D: .
CDR3: CASSQLRGTEAFF
DNA: TGTGCCAGCAGCCAACTCCGTGGCACTGAAGCTTTCTTT

J: TRBJ2-3
size: .
length: 17
V: TRBV7-2
D: .
CDR3: CASSTAGVWGRTDTQYF
DNA: TGTGCCAGCAGCACGGCCGGTGTTTGGGGTAGGACAGATACGCAGTATTTT

J: TRBJ2-1
size: .
length: 14
V: TRBV5-1
D: TRBD2
CDR3: CASHGTSGISEQFF
DNA: TGCGCCAGCCACGGGACTAGCGGGATTAGTGAGCAGTTCTTC

J: TRBJ1-1
size: .
length: 15
V: TRBV19
D: .
CDR3: CAALRTGRKVSPGFF
DNA: TGTGCCGCACTCCGTACCGGCCGGAAGGTTTCACCAGGTTTCTTT

J: TRBJ1-2
size: .
length: 12
V: TRBV7-9
D: .
CDR3: CASSFAGNGYTF
DNA: TGTGCCAGCAGCTTCGCAGGGAATGGCTACACCTTC

J: TRBJ2-2
size: .
length: 14
V: TRBV18
D: .
CDR3: CATRSVGVPGELFF
DNA: TGTGCCACTAGATCGGTAGGCGTCCCCGGGGAGCTGTTTTTT

J: TRBJ2-7
size: once
length: 15
V: TRBV18
D: .
CDR3: CASSPPVRFSYEQYF
DNA: TGTGCCAGCTCACCACCAGTACGTTTCTCCTACGAGCAGTACTTC